This T cell receptor (beta chain) stems from a study of blood T cell repertoires in COVID-19. Germline V gene data show CDR1 as SGHTA and CDR2 as FQGTGA. CDR3 length equals 16 residues. J was trimmed by 12 bases and V by 5 bases; bases with no gene match: 13. As originally analysed: How many nucleated cells were present was estimated from reference gene primer amplification. Assay: immunoSEQ multiplex PCR; the TCRdb copy retains only in-frame clones and omits some. That table is the source of V, J and clone size, and D and trimming were worked out from the DNA. The data show some 120,000 clones, around nine tenths seen once.

The source is a human donor with active COVID-19. The donor label of this sample is uncertain. The material sequenced was peripheral blood. The chain couples TRBV7-3 to TRBJ2-1; 13 bases agree with TRBD2. The CDR3 sequence: CASSIGTSGAGRMQFF. CDR3 DNA: TGTGCCAGCAGCATAGGGACTAGCGGGGCTGGAAGGATGCAGTTCTTC.